These 16 T cell receptor beta chains were sequenced from one sample in a study of memory CD4+ T cells and cytomegalovirus serostatus. The sort gate was single viable CD3+CD4+CD8-CD45RO+ cells for memory CD4+ T cells. Profiling relied on immunoSEQ multiplex PCR, and the TCRdb table lists in-frame clones only, not all of them. The sample lists just under 60,000 clones, roughly three quarters occurring once. The source material was memory CD4+ T cells from blood. These TCRs come from an adult in good health and CMV-seronegative.

CDR3 coding DNA: TGTGCCAGCAGGACCCCAGGAGGGTTCGTTAATGAAAAACTGTTTTTT. It translates to CASRTPGGFVNEKLFF. J is TRBJ1-4 and V is TRBV2, with unresolved D. Deletions cut 6 bases from V and 4 bases from J, with 18 bases between. The germline V gene has CDR1 SNHLY and CDR2 FYNNEI. This CDR3 region has 16 residues.

The chain employs TRBV19 and TRBJ2-1; TRBD1 agrees at 8 bases. The germline V gene has CDR1 LNHDA and CDR2 SQIVND (reference sequence). CDR3 length: 16 amino acids. V gave up 7 bases and J gave up 3 bases; unmatched junction bases: 11. The CDR3 DNA follows: TGTGCCAGTACCACCACCACAGGGGGTTTCTACAATGAGCAGTTCTTC. Amino acid sequence: CASTTTTGGFYNEQFF.

The rearrangement uses TRBV7-6 and TRBJ1-1, with no clear D. Trimming pared 4 bases from V and 1 base from J, leaving 7 bases between. Germline V CDR1 and CDR2: SGHVS, FNYEAQ. The CDR3 loop spans 13 amino acids. The CDR3 bases are TGTGCCAGCAGCTCCTCAAGGAACACTGAAGCTTTCTTT. It codes for CASSSSRNTEAFF. Based on the CDR3 plus reference TRBV7-6 and TRBJ1-1, the full variable domain is GAGVSQSPRYKVTKRGQDVALRCDPISGHVSLYWYRQALGQGPEFLTYFNYEAQQDKSGLPNDRFSAERPEGSISTLTIQRTEQRDSAMYRCASSSSRNTEAFFGQGTRLTVV.

This chain uses TRBV6-5 with TRBJ1-5; D not resolved. V lost 0 bases and J lost 11, with 14 bases in between. CDR3 length equals 14 residues. CDR1 and CDR2 from the germline V gene are MNHEY and SVGAGI. DNA for the CDR3: TGTGCCAGCAGTTACTCAGGACGGGCAGGAGCCCAGCATTTT. It specifies CASSYSGRAGAQHF.

The chain is built from TRBV19 and TRBJ2-5, with TRBD1 identical over 7 bases. Per the germline V gene, CDR1 is LNHDA and CDR2 is SQIVND (reference sequence). V trimming: 3 bases; J trimming: 1 base; junction bases outside the gene matches: 2. The CDR3 is made up of 14 amino acids. CDR3 sequence reads: CASSIGDSQETQYF. Here the CDR3 DNA reads TGTGCCAGTAGTATCGGGGACAGCCAAGAGACCCAGTACTTC.

The chain couples TRBV7-2 to TRBJ2-1, with 10 bases lining up with TRBD2. The trim removed 1 base at V and 4 bases at J, leaving 7 bases unmatched. The length of the CDR3 is 17 residues. CDR1 is SGHTA and CDR2 is FQGNSA in the germline V gene. The CDR3, as DNA: TGTGCCAGCAGCTTAGGAGCTAGCGGGAGACGATACAATGAGCAGTTCTTC. Translated: CASSLGASGRRYNEQFF.

This clone was recorded only once. The gene calls are TRBV4-1 and TRBJ2-7; no clear D. Between the trimmed V and J ends, which lost 5 bases and 0 bases, there was a span of 2 bases. CDR1 and CDR2 (germline): MGHRA, YSYEKL. This CDR3 spans 11 amino acids. CDR3 coding DNA: TGCGCCAGCAGCGACTCCTACGAGCAGTACTTC. Protein: CASSDSYEQYF.

This clone showed up just a few times. The CDR3 DNA is TGCGCCAGCAGTCTAGCGGGGGTAGATACGCAGTATTTT. Its protein product is CASSLAGVDTQYF. The genes are TRBV10-2 and TRBJ2-3; 10 positions match TRBD2. Trimming cost V 5 bases and J 5 bases; bases outside gene matches: 1. The CDR3 loop spans 13 amino acids. The germline V gene encodes CDR1 WSHSY and CDR2 SAAADI.

This rearrangement joins TRBV7-6 to TRBJ1-1, with TRBD1 matching over 10 bases. Germline loops: CDR1 SGHVS, CDR2 FNYEAQ. The CDR3 has 16 amino acids. The ends lost 3 bases at V and 1 base at J; junction bases unmatched: 5. CDR3 region: CASSFRQGAPNTEAFF. In DNA form, the CDR3 reads TGTGCCAGCAGCTTTAGACAGGGGGCTCCGAACACTGAAGCTTTCTTT.

The chain joins TRBV14 to TRBJ1-3, with a tentative D call TRBD1 (6 bases). The CDR3 is 13 amino acids. The V and J ends lost 4 bases and 7 bases respectively, with 11 bases between them. Germline loops: CDR1 SGHDN, CDR2 FVKESK. The CDR3 nucleotides read TGTGCCAGCAGCCCCTACAGGGTGAACACCATATATTTT. The encoded protein is CASSPYRVNTIYF.

The gene calls are TRBV27 and TRBJ2-2; 9 bases fit TRBD1. Germline CDR1 and CDR2: MNHEY and SMNVEV (reference sequence). V gave up 3 bases and J gave up 4 bases; unmatched junction bases: 9. This CDR3 is built from 17 residues. CDR3 coding DNA: TGTGCCAGCAGTTTTGAGACGGGACAGGGCGCCACCGGGGAGCTGTTTTTT. It translates to CASSFETGQGATGELFF.

This clone turned up a few times. This chain joins TRBV2 and TRBJ1-1; D might be TRBD1 (5 bases). The CDR3 is 17 amino acids. Trimming stripped 1 base from V and 0 bases from J, with 15 bases between. Germline assignment: CDR1 SNHLY and CDR2 FYNNEI. The CDR3, as DNA: TGTGCCAGCAGTGAAGGCTACCGACAGATCATGAACACTGAAGCTTTCTTT. Its translation is CASSEGYRQIMNTEAFF. Drawing the rest from reference TRBV2 and TRBJ1-1, the complete variable domain is EPEVTQTPSHQVTQMGQEVILRCVPISNHLYFYWYRQILGQKVEFLVSFYNNEISEKSEIFDDQFSVERPDGSNFTLKIRSTKLEDSAMYFCASSEGYRQIMNTEAFFGQGTRLTVV.

The chain links TRBV6-5 to TRBJ2-5; 8 bases map to TRBD1. The CDR3 consists of 14 residues. V lost 6 bases, J lost 5 bases, and 8 bases stayed unmatched. Per the germline V gene, CDR1 is MNHEY and CDR2 is SVGAGI. This CDR3 is CASSTGGVRETQYF. CDR3 DNA sequence: TGTGCCAGCAGCACAGGGGGAGTTCGGGAGACCCAGTACTTC.

This clone has a handful of counts. This chain joins TRBV5-1 and TRBJ2-7; D is possibly TRBD1 (5 bases). V dropped 4 bases and J dropped 2 bases, with 16 bases sitting between them. The CDR3 totals 15 residues. Germline V gene lookup returns CDR1 SGHRS and CDR2 YFSETQ. The CDR3 nucleotides read TGCGCCAGCAGCACACTTTCCCAGGGCCCCTACGAGCAGTACTTC. Amino acid sequence: CASSTLSQGPYEQYF.

The chain links TRBV28 to TRBJ1-5, with 7 nucleotides matching TRBD1. V lost 6 bases, J lost 2 bases, and 13 bases stayed unmatched. The CDR3 is made up of 17 amino acids. Germline assignment: CDR1 MDHEN and CDR2 SYDVKM. This CDR3 is CASSSPRGGSGNQPQHF. The DNA of the CDR3 is TGTGCCAGCAGCTCTCCCAGGGGGGGGTCAGGCAATCAGCCCCAGCATTTT.

J is TRBJ2-5 and V is TRBV28, with TRBD2 as a possible D gene (6 bases). The germline gives CDR1 MDHEN, CDR2 SYDVKM. The CDR3 has 14 residues. The V gene lost 2 bases and the J gene lost 1 base, with 8 bases spanning the gap. CDR3 amino acids: CASSLGGAQETQYF. The CDR3 DNA follows: TGTGCCAGCAGTTTAGGCGGGGCCCAAGAGACCCAGTACTTC.